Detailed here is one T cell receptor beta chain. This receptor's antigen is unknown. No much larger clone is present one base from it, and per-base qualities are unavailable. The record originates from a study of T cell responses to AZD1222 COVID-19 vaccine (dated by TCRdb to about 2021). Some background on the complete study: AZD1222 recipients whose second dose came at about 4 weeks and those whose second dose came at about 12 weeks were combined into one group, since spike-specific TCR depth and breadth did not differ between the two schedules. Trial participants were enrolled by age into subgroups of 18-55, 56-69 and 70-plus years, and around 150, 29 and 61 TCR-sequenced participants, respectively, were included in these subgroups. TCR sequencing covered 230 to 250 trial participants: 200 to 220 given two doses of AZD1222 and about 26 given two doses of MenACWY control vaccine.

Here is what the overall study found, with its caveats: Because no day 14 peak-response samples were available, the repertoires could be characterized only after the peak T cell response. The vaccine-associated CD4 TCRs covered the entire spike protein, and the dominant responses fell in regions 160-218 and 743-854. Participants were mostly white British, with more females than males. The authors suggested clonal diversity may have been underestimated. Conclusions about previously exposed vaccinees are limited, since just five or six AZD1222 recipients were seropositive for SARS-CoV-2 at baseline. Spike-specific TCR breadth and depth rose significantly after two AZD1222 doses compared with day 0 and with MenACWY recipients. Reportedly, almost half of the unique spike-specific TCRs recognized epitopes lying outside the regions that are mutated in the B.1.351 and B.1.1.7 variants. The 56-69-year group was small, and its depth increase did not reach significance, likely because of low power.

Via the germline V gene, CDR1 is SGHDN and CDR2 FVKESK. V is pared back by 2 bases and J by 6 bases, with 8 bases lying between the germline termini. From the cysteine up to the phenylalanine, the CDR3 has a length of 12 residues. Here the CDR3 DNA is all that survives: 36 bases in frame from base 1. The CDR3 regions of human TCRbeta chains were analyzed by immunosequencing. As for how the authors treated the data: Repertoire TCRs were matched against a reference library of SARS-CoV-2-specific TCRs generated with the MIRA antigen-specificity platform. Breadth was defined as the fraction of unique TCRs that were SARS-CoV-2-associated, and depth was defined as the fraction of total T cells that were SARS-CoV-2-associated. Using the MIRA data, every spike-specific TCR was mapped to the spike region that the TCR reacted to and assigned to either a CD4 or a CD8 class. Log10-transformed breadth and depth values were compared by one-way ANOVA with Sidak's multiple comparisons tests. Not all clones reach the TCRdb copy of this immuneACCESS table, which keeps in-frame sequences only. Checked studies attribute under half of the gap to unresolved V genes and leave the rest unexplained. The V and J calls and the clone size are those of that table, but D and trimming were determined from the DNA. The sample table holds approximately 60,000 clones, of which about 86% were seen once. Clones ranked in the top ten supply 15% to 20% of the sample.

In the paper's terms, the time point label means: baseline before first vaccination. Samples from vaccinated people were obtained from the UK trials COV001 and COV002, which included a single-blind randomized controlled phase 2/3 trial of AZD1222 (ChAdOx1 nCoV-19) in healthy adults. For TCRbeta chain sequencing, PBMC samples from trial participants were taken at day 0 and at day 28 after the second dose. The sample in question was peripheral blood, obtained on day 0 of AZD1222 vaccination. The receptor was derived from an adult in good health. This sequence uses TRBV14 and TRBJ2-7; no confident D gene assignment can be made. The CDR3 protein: CASSQRSFEQYF. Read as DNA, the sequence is TGTGCCAGCAGCCAACGGTCGTTCGAGCAGTACTTC.